Listed below are T cell receptor beta chains from one sample, sequenced in a study of blood T cell repertoires in COVID-19. TCRdb's copy holds only in-frame clones and misses some; the assay was immunoSEQ multiplex PCR. The sample lists about 59,000 clones, about 85% occurring once. The material sequenced was peripheral blood. These receptors were obtained from a woman of 80 years or more with acute or convalescent COVID-19. The CDR3 runs from the conserved cysteine through the conserved F or W. The order of the fields is clone size, V gene, D gene, J gene, CDR3 protein, CDR3 DNA. The D gene is left open where the match is weak. Size values are once, few and many counts, or a class for expanded clones, and some rows have none.

.	TRBV3-1/TRBV3-2	.	TRBJ2-2	CASSQVGGGKLFF	TGTGCCAGCAGCCAAGTCGGCGGAGGCAAGCTGTTTTTT
.	TRBV9	.	TRBJ1-5	CASSGTGQRQPQHF	TGTGCCAGCAGCGGAACAGGGCAGCGACAGCCCCAGCATTTT
.	TRBV7-8	.	TRBJ2-7	CASSPSVYEQYF	TGTGCCAGCAGCCCAAGCGTCTACGAGCAGTACTTC
.	TRBV1	.	TRBJ2-7	CTSSHPFLGTGGSYEQYF	TGCACCAGCAGCCACCCTTTTCTCGGGACAGGGGGTTCCTACGAGCAGTACTTC
few	TRBV4-1	.	TRBJ1-3	CASSQEGVTGNTIYF	TGCGCCAGCAGCCAAGAAGGGGTCACTGGAAACACCATATATTTT
.	TRBV14	TRBD1	TRBJ2-7	CASSHHGTVSVEQYF	TGTGCCAGCAGCCACCACGGGACAGTCTCCGTTGAGCAGTACTTC
.	TRBV5-6	.	TRBJ2-3	CASTRQVSDTQYF	TGTGCCAGCACCAGACAGGTTTCAGATACGCAGTATTTT
.	TRBV5-8	.	TRBJ1-6	CASIAHSDISNSPLHF	TGTGCCAGCATCGCTCACTCGGACATTTCTAATTCACCCCTCCACTTT
.	TRBV27	.	TRBJ2-7	CASSSGEQTYEQYF	TGTGCCAGCAGTTCGGGGGAGCAAACCTACGAGCAGTACTTC
.	TRBV18	TRBD2	TRBJ2-1	CASSRRAGVLVEQFF	TGTGCCAGCTCACGAAGAGCGGGAGTATTAGTTGAGCAGTTCTTC
few	TRBV2	TRBD2	TRBJ2-1	CASRTSGSVGEQFF	TGTGCCAGCAGAACTAGCGGGAGTGTGGGTGAGCAGTTCTTC
.	TRBV28	.	TRBJ1-6	CASSPLADSNNSPLHF	TGTGCCAGCAGTCCACTAGCCGACTCCAATAATTCACCCCTCCACTTT
.	TRBV13	.	TRBJ2-2	CASSTIAAAGTGELFF	TGTGCCAGCAGTACGATAGCGGCAGCGGGTACCGGGGAGCTGTTTTTT
.	TRBV7-2	.	TRBJ2-7	CASSSQTVLQYF	TGTGCCAGCAGCTCCCAGACAGTACTACAGTACTTC
once	TRBV6-1	.	TRBJ2-7	CASSEAWGLSYEQYF	TGTGCCAGCAGTGAAGCGTGGGGGCTTTCCTACGAGCAGTACTTC
once	TRBV5-4	.	TRBJ2-7	CASSLGLGGYEQYF	TGTGCCAGCAGCTTGGGGCTAGGGGGCTACGAGCAGTACTTC
once	TRBV7-8	TRBD2	TRBJ2-3	CASSLERSQASGGTDTQYF	TGTGCCAGCAGCTTGGAAAGATCTCAGGCTAGCGGGGGCACAGATACGCAGTATTTT
.	TRBV7-2	TRBD1	TRBJ1-2	CASSSQGALEGYTF	TGTGCCAGCAGCTCACAGGGGGCATTGGAAGGCTACACCTTC
once	TRBV18	.	TRBJ2-7	CASSPPGAYEQYF	TGTGCCAGCTCACCCCCGGGGGCCTACGAGCAGTACTTC
.	TRBV19	.	TRBJ1-2	CASSKGQGLPLVGYTF	TGTGCCAGTAGTAAAGGGCAGGGGCTCCCACTTGTCGGCTACACCTTC
.	TRBV5-4	TRBD2	TRBJ2-5	CASRPYTGTSQETQYF	TGTGCCAGCAGACCCTATACGGGGACTAGCCAAGAGACCCAGTACTTC
.	TRBV2	.	TRBJ2-7	CASSEAGGLYEQYF	TGTGCCAGCAGTGAAGCGGGGGGGCTCTACGAGCAGTACTTC
.	TRBV7-3	.	TRBJ2-2	CASGAGAANTGELFF	TGTGCCAGCGGGGCAGGGGCGGCGAACACCGGGGAGCTGTTTTTT
.	TRBV5-4	TRBD2	TRBJ2-1	CASSRGTSGYNEQFF	TGTGCCAGCAGCCGCGGGACTAGCGGCTACAATGAGCAGTTCTTC
.	TRBV7-9	.	TRBJ2-1	CASSWDSQSQFF	TGTGCCAGCAGCTGGGACTCTCAAAGCCAGTTCTTC
once	TRBV11-2	.	TRBJ1-2	CASSLVGGDYGYTF	TGTGCCAGCAGCTTAGTTGGGGGGGACTATGGCTACACCTTC
.	TRBV19	.	TRBJ2-3	CASSILFSADTQYF	TGTGCCAGTAGTATTCTGTTTAGCGCAGATACGCAGTATTTT
.	TRBV9	.	TRBJ1-2	CASSADTGSSNYGYTF	TGTGCCAGCAGCGCCGATACCGGGTCTTCTAACTATGGCTACACCTTC
.	TRBV5-4	.	TRBJ1-1	CASSLGSPGGDTEAFF	TGTGCCAGCAGTCTTGGGTCTCCGGGGGGGGACACTGAAGCTTTCTTT
.	TRBV18	TRBD1	TRBJ1-6	CASSPRTGEDSPLHF	TGTGCCAGCTCACCTCGGACAGGGGAGGATTCACCCCTCCACTTT
once	TRBV5-4	.	TRBJ2-1	CASPPPRGGTYNEQFF	TGTGCCAGCCCCCCCCCGAGGGGGGGCACCTACAATGAGCAGTTCTTC
.	TRBV5-1	.	TRBJ1-1	CASSRWRGPGTNTEAFF	TGCGCCAGCTCGCGTTGGCGGGGGCCTGGCACTAATACTGAAGCTTTCTTT
.	TRBV21-1	.	TRBJ1-6	CASSYRGSSYNSPLHF	TGTGCCAGCAGCTACAGGGGGAGCTCCTATAATTCACCCCTCCACTTT
.	TRBV4-1	.	TRBJ2-5	CASSQTGLAKTQYF	TGCGCCAGCAGCCAGACAGGATTAGCTAAGACCCAGTACTTC
.	TRBV5-1	.	TRBJ1-6	CASSEDSQRSSPLHF	TGCGCCAGCAGCGAGGACAGCCAGAGGAGTTCACCCCTCCACTTT
.	TRBV7-2	.	TRBJ2-7	CASSLARTGPSYEQYF	TGTGCCAGCAGCTTAGCGAGAACAGGGCCCTCCTACGAGCAGTACTTC
.	TRBV25-1	TRBD1	TRBJ2-5	CASSLQGARQETQYF	TGTGCCAGCAGTTTACAGGGGGCCCGCCAAGAGACCCAGTACTTC
.	TRBV5-5	.	TRBJ1-6	CASSPQGANSPLHF	TGTGCCAGCAGCCCGCAAGGGGCTAATTCACCCCTCCACTTT
.	TRBV27	TRBD2	TRBJ2-7	CASGLLAGGPYEQYF	TGTGCCAGCGGTCTTTTAGCGGGAGGTCCCTACGAGCAGTACTTC
.	TRBV29-1	TRBD1	TRBJ1-3	CSVTSRDSLGGNSGNTIYF	TGCAGCGTTACATCTAGGGACAGCCTTGGGGGTAATTCTGGAAACACCATATATTTT
.	TRBV30	TRBD1	TRBJ1-3	CAWGTGAGNTIYF	TGTGCCTGGGGAACAGGGGCCGGAAACACCATATATTTT
.	TRBV30	.	TRBJ2-3	CAWSVSRAEDTQYF	TGTGCCTGGAGTGTATCGAGGGCGGAAGATACGCAGTATTTT
.	TRBV5-4	.	TRBJ1-6	CASSLETASSYNSPLHF	TGTGCCAGCAGCTTGGAGACAGCCAGCTCCTATAATTCACCCCTCCACTTT
.	TRBV28	.	TRBJ1-1	CASSFPGARAFF	TGTGCCAGCAGTTTCCCAGGGGCGCGAGCTTTCTTT
.	TRBV11-2	.	TRBJ2-2	CASSLDFSGELFF	TGTGCCAGCAGCTTAGATTTCAGCGGGGAGCTGTTTTTT
.	TRBV2	.	TRBJ2-5	CASSREEQETQYF	TGTGCCAGCAGTCGGGAAGAGCAAGAGACCCAGTACTTC
.	TRBV30	TRBD2	TRBJ2-1	CAWSGNYGTRAYEQFF	TGTGCCTGGAGTGGAAATTACGGGACTAGGGCGTATGAGCAGTTCTTC
.	TRBV5-1	TRBD1	TRBJ1-2	CASSLAGQGQPYGYTF	TGCGCCAGCAGCTTGGCCGGACAGGGCCAACCCTATGGCTACACCTTC
.	TRBV27	TRBD1	TRBJ1-5	CASSPTGDAQPQHF	TGTGCCAGCAGCCCAACAGGGGACGCTCAGCCCCAGCATTTT
.	TRBV5-4	TRBD2	TRBJ2-7	CASSPGLGLAGDYEQYF	TGTGCCAGCAGCCCGGGTTTGGGACTAGCGGGAGACTACGAGCAGTACTTC
.	TRBV28	.	TRBJ2-7	CASGTESHYEQYF	TGTGCCAGCGGGACTGAATCCCACTACGAGCAGTACTTC
.	TRBV2	TRBD1	TRBJ2-7	CASSEDRRYEQYF	TGTGCCAGCAGTGAGGACAGGCGCTACGAGCAGTACTTC
.	TRBV27	TRBD2	TRBJ2-2	CASTKLADVATGELFF	TGTGCCAGCACTAAACTAGCGGACGTCGCAACCGGGGAGCTGTTTTTT
.	TRBV5-1	TRBD1	TRBJ2-7	CASSRDRSSYEQYF	TGCGCCAGCAGCCGGGACAGGAGCTCCTACGAGCAGTACTTC
.	TRBV4-1	TRBD1	TRBJ1-4	CASSQQITGQGGEKLFF	TGCGCCAGCAGCCAGCAGATTACGGGACAGGGGGGTGAAAAACTGTTTTTT
once	TRBV27	.	TRBJ2-1	CASSPLPRGPHNEQFF	TGTGCCAGCAGTCCCCTCCCTAGAGGTCCCCACAATGAGCAGTTCTTC
.	TRBV11-1	.	TRBJ2-3	CASSLPRGSTDTQYF	TGTGCCAGCAGCTTGCCCCGGGGGTCGACAGATACGCAGTATTTT
.	TRBV15	.	TRBJ2-3	CATSREGARDTQYF	TGTGCCACCAGCAGAGAAGGGGCAAGAGATACGCAGTATTTT
.	TRBV7-3	.	TRBJ2-3	CASSPTASTDTQYF	TGTGCCAGCAGCCCCACTGCTAGCACAGATACGCAGTATTTT
.	TRBV6-1	TRBD1	TRBJ1-1	CASSEGTGTEAFF	TGTGCCAGCAGTGAAGGGACAGGGACTGAAGCTTTCTTT